Listed below are T cell receptor beta chains from one sample, sequenced in a study of blood T cell repertoires in COVID-19. Repertoires were generated with immunoSEQ multiplex PCR, while TCRdb's copy carries only in-frame clones and drops some. The top ten clones hold around 7% of a sample with about 180,000 clones, 84% of them seen once. Material for sequencing was peripheral blood. These receptors were collected from a human donor in a cohort sampled during active COVID-19. Each CDR3 is given with its conserved first and last residue. D genes are given only for firm matches. Only part of the rows carry a size: once, few, many, or a class if the clone is expanded.

>NA|TRBV10-1|TRBJ1-1|TRBD1
TGCGCCAGCATCGGGACAGGGGGCCAGGATTCGAAGAACACTGAAGCTTTCTTT
CASIGTGGQDSKNTEAFF
>NA|TRBV6-5|TRBJ1-1|TRBD1
TGTGCCAGCATTAGGGACAGGGCGAACACTGAAGCTTTCTTT
CASIRDRANTEAFF
>NA|TRBV30|TRBJ1-2|NA
TGTGCCTGGAGGTACCGGGGAGACAGGCCAAACTATGGCTACACCTTC
CAWRYRGDRPNYGYTF
>NA|TRBV19|TRBJ2-7|NA
TGTGCCAGTAGTATTGGGGGGAACGAGCAGTACTTC
CASSIGGNEQYF
>NA|TRBV3-1/TRBV3-2|TRBJ1-2|TRBD1
TGTGCCAGCAGCCCGTCCTCAGGGGGCGCTTTTTATGGCTACACCTTC
CASSPSSGGAFYGYTF
>NA|TRBV2|TRBJ1-6|NA
TGTGCCAGCAGTGAAGGGGGTAGGGGCGGTAATTCACCCCTCCACTTT
CASSEGGRGGNSPLHF
>NA|TRBV11-2|TRBJ2-5|TRBD2
TGTGCCAGCAGCTCCCTAAAGCGGGGGGGCCTGGAGACCCAGTACTTC
CASSSLKRGGLETQYF
>NA|TRBV9|TRBJ2-7|TRBD1
TGTGCCAGCAGCACAGGGACAGGGGGGGACGAGCAGTACTTC
CASSTGTGGDEQYF
>NA|TRBV6-5|TRBJ1-2|NA
TGTGCCAGCAGCCGAACCGGGACAACTTATGGCTACACCTTC
CASSRTGTTYGYTF
>once|TRBV4-1|TRBJ1-5|TRBD1
TGCGCCAGCAGCCAAGCGCCTCGACAGGGGAAGACGCAGCCCCAGCATTTT
CASSQAPRQGKTQPQHF
>NA|TRBV7-9|TRBJ2-1|NA
TGTGCCAGCAGCCCAGACAGTCCTTACAATGAGCAGTTCTTC
CASSPDSPYNEQFF
>NA|TRBV25-1|TRBJ2-7|NA
TGTGCCAGCAGTGAATTGGGCAAATCCTACGAGCAGTACTTC
CASSELGKSYEQYF
>NA|TRBV15|TRBJ1-5|NA
TGTGCCACCAGCAGAGATCGAGGAATCCATCAGCCCCAGCATTTT
CATSRDRGIHQPQHF
>NA|TRBV5-1|TRBJ1-1|NA
TGCGCCAGCAGCTTGGCCGTAGGGGACACTGAAGCTTTCTTT
CASSLAVGDTEAFF
>NA|TRBV3-1/TRBV3-2|TRBJ1-1|TRBD1
TGTGCCAGCAGTCCGGGACAGATGAACACTGAAGCTTTCTTT
CASSPGQMNTEAFF
>NA|TRBV7-9|TRBJ2-5|NA
TGTGCCAGCACTCCGGGGAACCAAGAGACCCAGTACTTC
CASTPGNQETQYF
>NA|TRBV7-8|TRBJ2-1|TRBD2
TGTGCCAGCAGCTTGCGGGGGGGCTACAATGAGCAGTTCTTC
CASSLRGGYNEQFF
>NA|TRBV9|TRBJ1-2|NA
TGTGCCAGCAGCGTAGACGGGGGGCTTTATGGCTACACCTTC
CASSVDGGLYGYTF
>NA|TRBV6-5|TRBJ1-1|NA
TGTGCCAGCGCTCCGCAGGGCAGGACTGAAGCTTTCTTT
CASAPQGRTEAFF
>NA|TRBV18|TRBJ1-2|TRBD1
TGTGCCAGCTCTCGATCTCAGGGGGCTGAAGGCTACACCTTC
CASSRSQGAEGYTF
>once|TRBV29-1|TRBJ1-2|TRBD1
TGCAGCGTTGTCCGGGACAGGGAAAAGCCATATTTC
CSVVRDREKPYF
>NA|TRBV4-1|TRBJ2-7|NA
TGCGCCAGCAGCCAATGGCCAGGAACCTACGAGCAGTACTTC
CASSQWPGTYEQYF
>NA|TRBV2|TRBJ1-5|NA
TGTGCCAGCAGCCCGGGACAAACTTCGGATCATCAGCCCCAGCATTTT
CASSPGQTSDHQPQHF
>few|TRBV7-9|TRBJ1-6|NA
TGTGCCAGCAGCACGAGACAGACGGCGCTGGTCCTCCACTTT
CASSTRQTALVLHF
>NA|TRBV6-5|TRBJ1-1|NA
TGTGCCAGCAACGAATTGACAGACACTGAAGCTTTCTTT
CASNELTDTEAFF
>once|TRBV5-1|TRBJ2-5|TRBD1
TGCGCCAGCAGCCTCCGGGACAGGGGTATCGGGGGAGAGACCCAGTACTTC
CASSLRDRGIGGETQYF
>NA|TRBV18|TRBJ1-2|NA
TGTGCCAGCTCACCAGGAGGTGACTATGGCTACACCTTC
CASSPGGDYGYTF
>NA|TRBV30|TRBJ1-1|NA
TGTGCCTGGAAACGGGGAGAGACTGAAGCTTTCTTT
CAWKRGETEAFF
>NA|TRBV9|TRBJ2-7|NA
TGTGCCAGCAGCGTATCAGGGGTTTCCTCCGAGCAGTACTTC
CASSVSGVSSEQYF
>NA|TRBV4-1|TRBJ2-7|TRBD1
TGCGCCAGCCGGCCACCGGGGACGGCCGGGACAGGCTCCTACGAGCAGTACTTC
CASRPPGTAGTGSYEQYF
>NA|TRBV5-1|TRBJ2-4|TRBD1
TGCGCCAGCAGCCAGGGGGCTGGCATTCAGTACTTC
CASSQGAGIQYF
>NA|TRBV6-5|TRBJ2-2|NA
TGTGCCAGTAAAGAGGCAGGGCGATCCACCGGGGAGCTGTTTTTT
CASKEAGRSTGELFF